Detailed here is one T cell receptor (beta chain). Its antigen is unknown. This CDR3 spans 16 amino acids. Germline V gene lookup returns CDR1 MGHDK and CDR2 SYGVNS. The V and J ends lost 0 bases and 2 bases, in that order; junction bases with no gene match: 7. The record originates from a study of graft-versus-host responses after intestinal transplantation. Some clones are missing from TCRdb's copy, which holds only in-frame ones; the method was immunoSEQ multiplex PCR. The data contain about 89,000 clones, around 92% of them seen just once; the ten biggest clones take up approximately 0.1%. This chain links TRBV25-1 with TRBJ2-7; 7 bases are a match to TRBD1. This TCR derives from a human donor who received an intestinal transplant. This specimen was unstimulated CD4+ T cells sorted from spleen or lymph node cells, taken before intestinal transplant. CDR3 region: CASSEYGAGGAYEQYF. The CDR3 DNA is TGTGCCAGCAGTGAATATGGGGCAGGGGGTGCCTACGAGCAGTACTTC.